Shown below are 27 T cell receptor beta chains from a single sample sequenced in a study of shared clonotypes between healthy human individuals. The method was immunoSEQ multiplex PCR; TCRdb's version includes in-frame clones alone and lacks a portion of them. Here the sample spans some 2,400,000 clones, approximately 95% being singletons. Sequenced material: naive CD4+ T cells sorted from blood. Described subset: CD45RA+ positively selected. All receptors derive from a man aged 18 to 30 in good health.

This clone appeared once. The rearrangement links TRBV6-5 to TRBJ2-7, with D maybe TRBD1 (6 bases). Germline values: CDR1 MNHEY, CDR2 SVGAGI. The CDR3 has 16 residues. V lost 0 bases to trimming and J lost 1 base, with 13 bases between them. CDR3 DNA: TGTGCCAGCAGTTACTCGAGCAGAACAGGGTCCTACGAGCAGTACTTC. Protein sequence: CASSYSSRTGSYEQYF.

The genes are TRBV7-2 and TRBJ2-3, with 11 bases identical to TRBD2. Unmatched junction bases numbered 8, after V lost 7 bases and J lost 5 bases. Germline CDR1 is SGHTA and CDR2 is FQGNSA. The CDR3 extends over 15 amino acids. CDR3 protein: CASTRELAGVDTQYF. CDR3 nucleotides: TGTGCCAGCACCCGCGAACTAGCGGGAGTAGATACGCAGTATTTT.

The chain is built from TRBV6-4 and TRBJ2-2; D is ambiguous. CDR1 is MRHNA, CDR2 SNTAGT, per germline. The CDR3 is 14 amino acids. Trimming pared 3 bases from V and 1 base from J, leaving 6 bases between. CDR3 region: CASSEQQNTGELFF. The CDR3 DNA is TGTGCCAGCAGTGAACAACAGAACACCGGGGAGCTGTTTTTT.

V usage is TRBV5-6 and J usage is TRBJ1-1; D is unclear. Trimming pared 0 bases from V and 1 base from J, leaving 7 bases between. The CDR3 covers 14 residues. Germline loops: CDR1 SGHDT, CDR2 YYEEEE. The CDR3 DNA is TGTGCCAGCAGCTTGGATGGGTCGAACACTGAAGCTTTCTTT. Encoded protein: CASSLDGSNTEAFF. The whole variable domain, filled in from reference TRBV5-6 and TRBJ1-1, reads DAGVTQSPTHLIKTRGQQVTLRCSPKSGHDTVSWYQQALGQGPQFIFQYYEEEERQRGNFPDRFSGHQFPNYSSELNVNALLLGDSALYLCASSLDGSNTEAFFGQGTRLTVV.

The chain uses TRBV7-9 and TRBJ2-7, with a tentative D call TRBD2 (6 bases). Trimming removed 2 bases at V and 3 bases at J, with 14 bases between. Germline-derived CDR1 and CDR2 are SEHNR and FQNEAQ (reference sequence). The CDR3 loop spans 15 amino acids. Here the CDR3 reads CASSLTGDGGYEQYF. The DNA of the CDR3 is TGTGCCAGCAGCTTAACGGGGGACGGAGGCTACGAGCAGTACTTC.

The rearrangement uses TRBV6-6 and TRBJ1-6, with 7 bases fitting TRBD1. The CDR3 sequence is 16 residues long. The germline CDR1 and CDR2 sequences are MNHNY and SVGAGI (reference sequence). The ends lost 6 bases at V and 6 bases at J; junction bases unmatched: 11. CDR3 sequence reads: CASRLTGTARNSPLHF. The CDR3 region has the DNA TGTGCCAGCAGGCTTACCGGGACAGCCCGTAATTCACCCCTCCACTTT.

The chain joins TRBV7-2 to TRBJ1-2; no reliable D call. Germline lookup yields CDR1 SGHTA and CDR2 FQGNSA. V lost 2 bases and J lost 0, with 1 base in between. The CDR3 has 12 residues. In DNA form, the CDR3 reads TGTGCCAGCAGCTTATCTAACTATGGCTACACCTTC. Protein: CASSLSNYGYTF.

The genes are TRBV18 and TRBJ2-7; TRBD2 aligns across 9 bases. V was clipped by 0 bases and J by 7 bases; unmatched bases: 16. Germline-derived CDR1 and CDR2 are KGHSH and LQKENI. CDR3 length: 18 residues. CDR3 in DNA: TGTGCCAGCTCACCACCTGTAGCGGGGGACCATATCTTGGGGGAGCAGTACTTC. It translates to CASSPPVAGDHILGEQYF.

The J gene is TRBJ1-1, the V gene TRBV30, with D maybe TRBD1 (6 bases). The CDR3 sequence is 14 residues long. V lost 2 bases to trimming and J lost 1 base, with 11 bases between them. In germline, CDR1 is GTSNPN, CDR2 SVGIG (reference sequence). As DNA, the CDR3 is TGTGCCTGGAGTTTAGGACAGCGGAACACTGAAGCTTTCTTT. It is translated as CAWSLGQRNTEAFF. The full variable domain, in which reference TRBV30 and TRBJ1-1 provide the parts outside the CDR3, is SQTIHQWPATLVQPVGSPLSLECTVEGTSNPNLYWYRQAAGRGLQLLFYSVGIGQISSEVPQNLSASRPQDRQFILSSKKLLLSDSGFYLCAWSLGQRNTEAFFGQGTRLTVV.

CDR3 sequence (DNA): TGCGCCAGCAGGGAGGGCCTCGGCAATCAGCCCCAGCATTTT. Amino acid sequence: CASREGLGNQPQHF. J is TRBJ1-5 and V is TRBV10-2; D ambiguous. The CDR3 runs to 14 residues. V lost 6 bases and J lost 2, with 11 bases in between. Germline lookup yields CDR1 WSHSY and CDR2 SAAADI.

The chain is built from TRBV2 and TRBJ1-2, with D maybe TRBD1 (5 bases). V lost 5 bases, J lost 0 bases, and 25 bases lay in between. The CDR3 runs to 19 residues. Germline CDR1 SNHLY, CDR2 FYNNEI. The CDR3: CASSLTNPQVGGANYGYTF. DNA for the CDR3: TGTGCCAGCAGTCTCACGAACCCCCAGGTGGGGGGAGCTAACTATGGCTACACCTTC.

The chain uses TRBV28 and TRBJ2-3; 12 positions match TRBD2. V trimming: 7 bases; J trimming: 0 bases; junction bases outside the gene matches: 11. Germline V lookup: CDR1 MDHEN, CDR2 SYDVKM. This CDR3 comprises 18 residues. CDR3 nucleotides: TGTGCCAGCACCCGACTAGCGGGGGTTTCCTCCAGCACAGATACGCAGTATTTT. It yields the protein CASTRLAGVSSSTDTQYF.

The rearrangement links TRBV7-2 to TRBJ1-2, with 8 bases fitting TRBD1. The CDR3 has 15 residues. V was clipped by 1 base and J by 4 bases; unmatched bases: 5. CDR1 and CDR2 (germline): SGHTA, FQGNSA. CDR3 nucleotides: TGTGCCAGCAGCTTAGTCGGGACAGGCCCCTATGGCTACACCTTC. Residues: CASSLVGTGPYGYTF.

In DNA, the CDR3 is TGTGCCAGTAGTACTAGCGGGGGCTACTACGAGCAGTACTTC. Amino acid sequence: CASSTSGGYYEQYF. The chain uses TRBV19 and TRBJ2-7; 10 positions match TRBD2. The germline V gene encodes CDR1 LNHDA and CDR2 SQIVND (reference sequence). The trim removed 4 bases at V and 3 bases at J, leaving 3 bases unmatched. The CDR3 extends over 14 amino acids.

Turning to this clone: A junction end diverges from the germline sequence, so it may reflect a read error. This chain uses TRBV9 with TRBJ2-7, with 9 bases that match TRBD2. This CDR3 contains 12 residues. Germline values: CDR1 SGDLS, CDR2 YYNGEE. DNA of the CDR3: TGTGCCAGCAGCCCCCTGGGGACTAGCACCCACTTC. It encodes CASSPLGTSTHF. The complete variable domain, with remaining parts taken from reference TRBV9 and TRBJ2-7, reads DSGVTQTPKHLITATGQRVTLRCSPRSGDLSVYWYQQSLDQGLQFLIQYYNGEERAKGNILERFSAQQFPDLHSELNLSSLELGDSALYFCASSPLGTSTHFGPGTRLTVT.

The chain carries TRBV25-1 and TRBJ1-1, with no clear D. The V and J ends lost 5 bases and 4 bases respectively, with 5 bases between them. In germline, CDR1 is MGHDK, CDR2 SYGVNS. This CDR3 has 11 amino acids. CDR3 DNA sequence: TGTGCCAGCAGTCTTGTCACTGAAGCTTTCTTT. Its protein product is CASSLVTEAFF. Combining the CDR3 with reference TRBV25-1 and TRBJ1-1 gives the whole variable domain EADIYQTPRYLVIGTGKKITLECSQTMGHDKMYWYQQDPGMELHLIHYSYGVNSTEKGDLSSESTVSRIRTEHFPLTLESARPSHTSQYLCASSLVTEAFFGQGTRLTVV.

The chain has TRBV19 and TRBJ1-3, with D perhaps matching TRBD1 (6 bases). CDR1 is LNHDA and CDR2 is SQIVND in the germline V gene (reference sequence). Trimming left V 5 bases short and J 0 bases short, with 17 bases between. The CDR3 extends over 17 amino acids. CDR3 protein: CASSETGTPNSGNTIYF. CDR3 bases: TGTGCCAGTAGTGAAACCGGGACACCGAACTCTGGAAACACCATATATTTT.

The chain employs TRBV11-3 and TRBJ2-1; D not certain. V was clipped by 1 base and J by 7 bases, with 5 bases between them. CDR3 length: 12 amino acids. Germline V lookup: CDR1 SGHNT, CDR2 YENEEA. The CDR3 is CASSLVTNEQFF. For the CDR3, the DNA is TGTGCCAGCAGCTTAGTAACGAATGAGCAGTTCTTC.

With regard to this clone: Other nucleotide sequences from this sample produce the same CDR3. The V gene is TRBV10-3, the J gene TRBJ1-2, with no clear D. The CDR3 is made up of 12 amino acids. V was pared by 0 bases and J by 2 bases, with 1 base between. Germline CDR1 is ENHRY and CDR2 is SYGVKD. DNA for the CDR3: TGTGCCATCAGTGAGTCAAACTATGGCTACACCTTC. This translates into CAISESNYGYTF.

The gene calls are TRBV19 and TRBJ2-7, with TRBD2 matching 13 bases. This CDR3 contains 20 residues. V was clipped by 2 bases and J by 5 bases; unmatched bases: 18. In germline, CDR1 is LNHDA, CDR2 SQIVND (reference sequence). The CDR3 bases are TGTGCCAGTAGTATAAGAGCAGGGAGACTAGCGGGAGGCCTCGTGGACGAGCAGTACTTC. Translated: CASSIRAGRLAGGLVDEQYF. Drawing the rest from reference TRBV19 and TRBJ2-7, the complete variable domain is DGGITQSPKYLFRKEGQNVTLSCEQNLNHDAMYWYRQDPGQGLRLIYYSQIVNDFQKGDIAEGYSVSREKKESFPLTVTSAQKNPTAFYLCASSIRAGRLAGGLVDEQYFGPGTRLTVT.

This sequence joins TRBV5-4 and TRBJ1-2; maybe TRBD1 (5 bases). This CDR3 spans 14 amino acids. The V end was cut by 2 bases, the J end by 2 bases, with 10 bases between. Germline CDR1 SGHNT, CDR2 YYREEE (reference sequence). CDR3 amino acids: CASSFDSQNYGYTF. The CDR3 DNA is TGTGCCAGCAGCTTCGACAGCCAGAACTATGGCTACACCTTC.

The CDR3 DNA sequence: TGTGCCAGCAGCGCGGCCGTAGGCTACACCTTC. It specifies CASSAAVGYTF. This chain connects TRBV9 to TRBJ1-2, with D hard to call. The germline CDR1 and CDR2 sequences are SGDLS and YYNGEE. Deletions cut 3 bases from V and 8 bases from J, with 8 bases between. The CDR3 is 11 amino acids. Filled out from reference TRBV9 and TRBJ1-2, the complete variable domain reads DSGVTQTPKHLITATGQRVTLRCSPRSGDLSVYWYQQSLDQGLQFLIQYYNGEERAKGNILERFSAQQFPDLHSELNLSSLELGDSALYFCASSAAVGYTFGSGTRLTVV.

CDR3 sequence (DNA): TGTGCCTGGAGTGTATGGGTTGGGGAGACCCAGTACTTC. Translating it yields CAWSVWVGETQYF. This sequence joins TRBV30 and TRBJ2-5; D not resolved. V dropped 0 bases and J dropped 5 bases, with 10 bases sitting between them. This CDR3 is 13 amino acids long. Germline CDR1 GTSNPN, CDR2 SVGIG (reference sequence).

This chain connects TRBV7-2 to TRBJ2-1; 15 bases line up with TRBD2. V dropped 5 bases and J dropped 9; count of bases not matched to a gene: 5. The CDR3 runs 15 residues. Germline V lookup: CDR1 SGHTA, CDR2 FQGNSA. This CDR3 is CASSPGTSGRSEQFF. CDR3 DNA sequence: TGTGCCAGCAGCCCCGGGACTAGCGGGAGGTCTGAGCAGTTCTTC. Full variable domain (outside the CDR3, taken from reference TRBV7-2 and TRBJ2-1): GAGVSQSPSNKVTEKGKDVELRCDPISGHTALYWYRQSLGQGLEFLIYFQGNSAPDKSGLPSDRFSAERTGGSVSTLTIQRTQQEDSAVYLCASSPGTSGRSEQFFGPGTRLTVL.

The gene calls are TRBV18 and TRBJ2-5; TRBD2 matches at 15 bases. V lost 5 bases, J lost 3 bases, and 7 bases stayed unmatched. Germline values: CDR1 KGHSH, CDR2 LQKENI. This CDR3 is 17 amino acids long. CDR3 in amino acids: CASSKGTSGGNEETQYF. CDR3 DNA sequence: TGTGCCAGCTCAAAAGGGACTAGCGGGGGGAATGAAGAGACCCAGTACTTC.

This clone was seen once. The genes are TRBV6-6 and TRBJ1-2; 9 nucleotides match TRBD1. CDR3 length equals 16 residues. Germline CDR1 reads MNHNY; CDR2 reads SVGAGI (reference sequence). The trim removed 0 bases at V and 7 bases at J, leaving 9 bases unmatched. DNA of the CDR3: TGTGCCAGCAGTTACTCCCTCCGGACAGGGGAGGGTGGCTACACCTTC. Its translation is CASSYSLRTGEGGYTF.

This sequence joins TRBV29-1 and TRBJ2-3, with TRBD1 matching 8 bases. The CDR3 is 16 residues long. In germline, CDR1 is SQVTM, CDR2 ANQGSEA. V lost 6 bases, J lost 1 base, and 12 bases stayed unmatched. The CDR3 sequence is CSVTPQGAVGTDTQYF. The CDR3 DNA is TGCAGCGTCACCCCCCAGGGGGCGGTTGGCACAGATACGCAGTATTTT.